One TCR beta chain is described in this entry. The germline CDR1 and CDR2 sequences are SGHVS and FQNEAQ. Trimming removed 0 bases at V and 7 bases at J, with 7 bases between. The CDR3 loop spans 14 amino acids. Data came from immunoSEQ multiplex PCR; TCRdb stores just in-frame clones and leaves some out. The repertoire includes approximately 190,000 clones, 91% of them detected once, and approximately 1.8% sits in the top ten. The data were taken from a study of control samples from healthy donors and cancer patients. The rearrangement joins TRBV7-8 to TRBJ1-6; no definite D call. The sample taken for sequencing was blood. This TCR derives from a man aged 25-40 years in good health. CDR3 amino acids: CASSLAGGNSPLHF. The CDR3 nucleotides read TGTGCCAGCAGCTTAGCAGGTGGGAATTCACCCCTCCACTTT. Looking up the rest from reference TRBV7-8 and TRBJ1-6 gives the full variable domain: GAGVSQSPRYKVAKRGQDVALRCDPISGHVSLFWYQQALGQGPEFLTYFQNEAQLDKSGLPSDRFFAERPEGSVSTLKIQRTQQEDSAVYLCASSLAGGNSPLHFGNGTRLTVT.